This TCR beta chain is from a study of blood T cell repertoires in COVID-19. About the study: The samples span acute and convalescent COVID-19 from the United States, Italy and Spain. PBMCs, B-cell-depleted T cells, or T cells were the source of the cDNA or gDNA that made up the material.

Per the original data handling: Amplification of reference gene primers provided the estimated nucleated cell counts. Clones were sequenced by immunoSEQ multiplex PCR, and TCRdb holds only the in-frame ones, with some missing. V and J calls and clone size come straight from that table; D and trimming were deduced from the DNA. The sample includes 100,000 or so clones, roughly four fifths of them seen just once. The receptor was derived from a human donor in a cohort sampled during active COVID-19. What was sequenced was peripheral blood.

The CDR3 DNA reads as TGCGCCAGCAGCCAAGATTCGGAGCGGGAGATCCCCTACGAGCAGTACTTC. Translating gives CASSQDSEREIPYEQYF. V is TRBV4-3 and J is TRBJ2-7; 8 bases match TRBD2. The V segment lost 0 bases and the J segment 2 bases; nucleotides outside the gene matches: 9. CDR1 LGHNA and CDR2 YSLEER come from the germline V gene. The CDR3 runs to 17 residues.